This TCR beta chain was identified during a study of OX40 agonist ivuxolimab in advanced cancers. Across the whole study: The patients' treatment was ivuxolimab, an agonistic anti-OX40 (CD134) antibody. Enrolled patients in dose escalation had cancers that were hepatocellular carcinoma, melanoma, renal cell or head and neck cancer.

This clone showed up just once. Generated by immunoSEQ multiplex PCR, the TCRdb table keeps only in-frame clones and is missing some. The sample lists 70,000 to 100,000 clones, 80% to 90% occurring once. V was pared by 3 bases and J by 5 bases, with 12 bases between. The CDR3 covers 14 residues. CDR1 is MNHEY, CDR2 SVGAGI, per germline. This receptor was taken from an adult with an advanced solid tumor such as melanoma, head and neck, liver or kidney cancer. This material consisted of CD4+ or CD8+ T cells sorted from blood, taken in a trial of the OX40 agonist ivuxolimab. The chain links TRBV6-5 to TRBJ2-3, with no clear D. This CDR3 reads CASSYGGRRDTQYF. The DNA for the CDR3 is TGTGCCAGCAGTTATGGTGGCCGCAGAGATACGCAGTATTTT.